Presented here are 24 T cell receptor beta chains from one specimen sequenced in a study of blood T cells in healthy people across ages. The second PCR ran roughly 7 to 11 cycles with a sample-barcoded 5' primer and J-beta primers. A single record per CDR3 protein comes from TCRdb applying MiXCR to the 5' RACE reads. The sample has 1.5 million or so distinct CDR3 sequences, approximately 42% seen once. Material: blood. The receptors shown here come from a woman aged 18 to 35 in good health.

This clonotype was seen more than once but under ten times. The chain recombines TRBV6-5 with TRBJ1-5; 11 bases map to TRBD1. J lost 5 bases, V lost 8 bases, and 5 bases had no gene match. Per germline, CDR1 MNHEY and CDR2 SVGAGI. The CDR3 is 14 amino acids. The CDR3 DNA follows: TGTGCCAGCTCCCGGGACAGGGGGTATCAGCCCCAGCATTTT. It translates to CASSRDRGYQPQHF.

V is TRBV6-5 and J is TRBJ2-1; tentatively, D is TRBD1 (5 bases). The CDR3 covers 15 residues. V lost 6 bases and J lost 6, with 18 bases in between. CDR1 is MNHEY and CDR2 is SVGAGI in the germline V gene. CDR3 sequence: CASRPQGIFCNEQFF. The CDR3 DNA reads TGTGCCAGCAGACCCCAGGGTATCTTCTGCAATGAGCAGTTCTTC.

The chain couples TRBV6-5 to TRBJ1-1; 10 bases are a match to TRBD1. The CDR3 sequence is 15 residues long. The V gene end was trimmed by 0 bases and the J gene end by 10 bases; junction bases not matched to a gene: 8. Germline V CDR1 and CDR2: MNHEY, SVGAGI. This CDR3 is CASSYSLTGGGGAFF. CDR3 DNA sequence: TGTGCCAGCAGTTACTCCTTGACAGGGGGCGGTGGAGCTTTCTTT.

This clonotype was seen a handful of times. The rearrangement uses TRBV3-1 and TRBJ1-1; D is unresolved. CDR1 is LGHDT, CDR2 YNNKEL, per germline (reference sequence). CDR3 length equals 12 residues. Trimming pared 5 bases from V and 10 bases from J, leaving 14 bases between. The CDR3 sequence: CASSDPDPIAFF. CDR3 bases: TGTGCCAGCAGCGATCCGGACCCGATAGCTTTCTTT.

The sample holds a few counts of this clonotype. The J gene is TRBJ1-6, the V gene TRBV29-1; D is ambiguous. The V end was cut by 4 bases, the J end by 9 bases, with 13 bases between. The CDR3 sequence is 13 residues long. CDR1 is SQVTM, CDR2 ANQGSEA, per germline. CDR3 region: CSVVADYGSPLHF. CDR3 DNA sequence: TGCAGCGTTGTGGCGGATTACGGTTCACCCCTCCACTTT.

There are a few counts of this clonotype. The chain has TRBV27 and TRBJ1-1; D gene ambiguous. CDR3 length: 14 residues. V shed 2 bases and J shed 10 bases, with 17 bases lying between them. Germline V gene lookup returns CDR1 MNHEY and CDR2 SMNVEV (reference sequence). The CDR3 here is CASSLVGAGSGAFF. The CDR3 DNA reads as TGTGCCAGCAGTTTAGTGGGTGCAGGAAGCGGAGCTTTCTTT.

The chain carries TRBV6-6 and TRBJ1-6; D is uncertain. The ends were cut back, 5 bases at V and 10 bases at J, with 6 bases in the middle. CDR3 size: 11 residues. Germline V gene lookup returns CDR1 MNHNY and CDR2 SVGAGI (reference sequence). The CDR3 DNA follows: TGTGCCAGCAGTAGCTCCTCACCCCTCCACTTT. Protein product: CASSSSSPLHF.

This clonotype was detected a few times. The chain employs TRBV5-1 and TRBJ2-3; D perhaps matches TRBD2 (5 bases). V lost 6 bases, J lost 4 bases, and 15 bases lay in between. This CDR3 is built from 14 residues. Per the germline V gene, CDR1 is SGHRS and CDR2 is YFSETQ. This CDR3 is CASTWVLGADTQYF. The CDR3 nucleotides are TGCGCCAGCACCTGGGTCTTGGGAGCAGATACGCAGTATTTT.

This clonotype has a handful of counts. This chain's CDR3 is CASGDPMESMQYF. The CDR3 DNA sequence: TGTGCCAGCGGGGACCCCATGGAGTCAATGCAGTACTTC. The chain uses TRBV27 and TRBJ2-7; D tentatively fits TRBD1 or TRBD2 (5 bases each). There are 13 residues in the CDR3. Germline V CDR1 and CDR2: MNHEY, SMNVEV (reference sequence). The V end was cut by 8 bases, the J end by 9 bases, with 20 bases between.

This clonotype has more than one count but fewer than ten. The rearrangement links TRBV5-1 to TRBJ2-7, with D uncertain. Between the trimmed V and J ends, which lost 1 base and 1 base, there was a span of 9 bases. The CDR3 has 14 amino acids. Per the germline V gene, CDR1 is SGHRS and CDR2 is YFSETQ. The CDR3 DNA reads TGCGCCAGCAGCTTGAACTCGGATTCCTACGAGCAGTACTTC. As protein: CASSLNSDSYEQYF.

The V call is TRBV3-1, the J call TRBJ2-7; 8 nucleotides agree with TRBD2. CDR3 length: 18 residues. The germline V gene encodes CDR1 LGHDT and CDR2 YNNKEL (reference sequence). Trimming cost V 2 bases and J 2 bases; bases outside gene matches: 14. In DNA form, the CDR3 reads TGTGCCAGCAGCCAACAACCTCTAGCGGGCTGGACCACCTACGAGCAGTACTTC. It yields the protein CASSQQPLAGWTTYEQYF.

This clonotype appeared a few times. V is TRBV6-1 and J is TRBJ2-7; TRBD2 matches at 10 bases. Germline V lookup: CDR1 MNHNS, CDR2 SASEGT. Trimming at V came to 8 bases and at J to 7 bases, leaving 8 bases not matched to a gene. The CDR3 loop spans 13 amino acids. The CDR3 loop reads CASEGLAFREQYF. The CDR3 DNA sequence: TGTGCCAGCGAGGGACTAGCGTTTCGGGAGCAGTACTTC.

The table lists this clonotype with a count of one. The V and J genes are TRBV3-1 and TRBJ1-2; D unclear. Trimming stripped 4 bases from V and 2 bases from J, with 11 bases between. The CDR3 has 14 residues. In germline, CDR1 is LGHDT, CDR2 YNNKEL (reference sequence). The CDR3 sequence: CASSPADGNYGYTF. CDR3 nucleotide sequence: TGTGCCAGCAGCCCTGCCGACGGAAACTATGGCTACACCTTC.

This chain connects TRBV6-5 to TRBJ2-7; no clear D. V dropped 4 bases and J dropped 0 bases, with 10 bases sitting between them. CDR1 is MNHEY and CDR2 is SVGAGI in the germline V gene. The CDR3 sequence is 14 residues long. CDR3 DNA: TGTGCCAGCAGTTCCTTCGCCAGCTCCTACGAGCAGTACTTC. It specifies CASSSFASSYEQYF.

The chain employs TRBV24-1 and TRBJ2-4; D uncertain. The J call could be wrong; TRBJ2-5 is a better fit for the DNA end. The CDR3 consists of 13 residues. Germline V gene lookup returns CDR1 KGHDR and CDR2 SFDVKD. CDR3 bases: TGTGCCACCAGTGAAGGCGGAGAAGAGACCCAGTACTTC. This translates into CATSEGGEETQYF.

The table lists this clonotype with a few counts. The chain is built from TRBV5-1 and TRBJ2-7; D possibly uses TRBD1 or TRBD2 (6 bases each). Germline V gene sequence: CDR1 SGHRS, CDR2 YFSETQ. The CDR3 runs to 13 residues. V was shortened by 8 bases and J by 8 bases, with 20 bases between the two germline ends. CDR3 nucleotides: TGCGCCAGTTCCCTTGATGGGGGGCGGAAGCAGTACTTC. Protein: CASSLDGGRKQYF.

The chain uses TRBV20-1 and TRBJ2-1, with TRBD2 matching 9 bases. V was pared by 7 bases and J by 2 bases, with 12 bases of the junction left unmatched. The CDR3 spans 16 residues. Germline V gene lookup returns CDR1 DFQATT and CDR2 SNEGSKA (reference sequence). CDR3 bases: TGCAGTGGGTCGACTGGACTAGCGTTCGCCTACAATGAGCAGTTCTTC. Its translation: CSGSTGLAFAYNEQFF.

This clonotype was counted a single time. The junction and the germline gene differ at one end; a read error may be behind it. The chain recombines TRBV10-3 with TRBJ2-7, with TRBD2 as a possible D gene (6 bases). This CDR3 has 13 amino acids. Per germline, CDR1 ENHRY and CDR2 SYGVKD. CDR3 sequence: CAISEGGFYVQYF. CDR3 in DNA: TGTGCCATCAGTGAAGGAGGGTTCTACGTGCAGTACTTC.

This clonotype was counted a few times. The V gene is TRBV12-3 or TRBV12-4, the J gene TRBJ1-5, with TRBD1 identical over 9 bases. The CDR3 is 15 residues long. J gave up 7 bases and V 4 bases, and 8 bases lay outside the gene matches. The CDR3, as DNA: TGTGCCAGCAGTTACAGGGGGCGGTTGGAGCAGCCCCAGCATTTT. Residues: CASSYRGRLEQPQHF.

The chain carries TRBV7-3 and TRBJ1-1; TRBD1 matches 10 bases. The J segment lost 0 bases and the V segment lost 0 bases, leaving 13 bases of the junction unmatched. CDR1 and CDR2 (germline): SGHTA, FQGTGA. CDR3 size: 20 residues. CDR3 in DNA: TGTGCCAGCAGCTTAACTCCTGGGGGACAGGGGTTGGGATTGAACACTGAAGCTTTCTTT. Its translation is CASSLTPGGQGLGLNTEAFF.

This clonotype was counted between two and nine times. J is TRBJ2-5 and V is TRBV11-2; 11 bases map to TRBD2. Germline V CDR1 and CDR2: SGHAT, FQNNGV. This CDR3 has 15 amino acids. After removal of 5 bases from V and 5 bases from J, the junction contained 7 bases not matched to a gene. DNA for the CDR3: TGTGCCAGCAGCCCCACTAGCGGGAGCCTGGAGACCCAGTACTTC. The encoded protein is CASSPTSGSLETQYF. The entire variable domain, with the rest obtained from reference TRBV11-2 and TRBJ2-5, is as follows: EAGVAQSPRYKIIEKRQSVAFWCNPISGHATLYWYQQILGQGPKLLIQFQNNGVVDDSQLPKDRFSAERLKGVDSTLKIQPAKLEDSAVYLCASSPTSGSLETQYFGPGTRLLVL.

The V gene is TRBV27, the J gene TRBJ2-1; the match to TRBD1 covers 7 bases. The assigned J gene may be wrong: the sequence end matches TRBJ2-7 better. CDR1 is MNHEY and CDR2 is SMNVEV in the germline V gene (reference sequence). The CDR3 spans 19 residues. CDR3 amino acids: CASSPATGLGPSSYNEQYF. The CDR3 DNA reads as TGTGCCAGCAGTCCAGCGACAGGGTTGGGTCCAAGCTCCTACAATGAGCAGTACTTC.

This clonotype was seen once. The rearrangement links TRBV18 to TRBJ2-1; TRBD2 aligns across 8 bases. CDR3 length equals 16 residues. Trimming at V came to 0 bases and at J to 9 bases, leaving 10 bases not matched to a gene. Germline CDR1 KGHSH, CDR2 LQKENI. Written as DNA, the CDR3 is TGTGCCAGCTCACCACCGCCGGGACTAGTGGCGAGTGAGCAGTTCTTC. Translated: CASSPPPGLVASEQFF.

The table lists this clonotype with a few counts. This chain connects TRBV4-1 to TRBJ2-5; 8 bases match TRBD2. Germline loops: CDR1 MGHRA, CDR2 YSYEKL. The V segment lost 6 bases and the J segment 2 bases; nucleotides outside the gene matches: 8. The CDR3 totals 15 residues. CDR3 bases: TGCGCCAGCAGTCCCCAAAGCGGGAGACAAGAGACCCAGTACTTC. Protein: CASSPQSGRQETQYF.